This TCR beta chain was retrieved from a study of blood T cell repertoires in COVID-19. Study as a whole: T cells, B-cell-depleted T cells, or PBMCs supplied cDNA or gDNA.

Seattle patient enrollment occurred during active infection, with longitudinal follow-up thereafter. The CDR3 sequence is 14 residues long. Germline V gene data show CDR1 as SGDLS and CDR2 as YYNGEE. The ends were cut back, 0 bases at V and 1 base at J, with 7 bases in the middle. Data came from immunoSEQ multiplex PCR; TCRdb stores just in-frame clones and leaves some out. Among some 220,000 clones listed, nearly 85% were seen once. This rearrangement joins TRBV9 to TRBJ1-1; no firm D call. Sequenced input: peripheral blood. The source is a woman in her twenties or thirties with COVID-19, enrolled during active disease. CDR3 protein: CASSVEIGNTEAFF. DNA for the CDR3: TGTGCCAGCAGCGTAGAGATCGGGAACACTGAAGCTTTCTTT.